Following are 17 T cell receptor beta chains from one sample sequenced in a study of CD8 T cells in Susac syndrome. An input of about 0.45 to 1 ug of RNA was subjected to reverse transcription using random hexamers. TCRdb re-derived calls from the immunoSEQ multiplex PCR reads in MiXCR, one entry per CDR3 protein. The data contain about 240,000 distinct CDR3 sequences, 90% to 97% of them singletons. The specimen was CD4+ T cells from PBMCs. Every receptor here comes from a human donor with Susac syndrome.

V and J are TRBV29-1 and TRBJ1-6; 8 bases map to TRBD1. The V gene end was trimmed by 4 bases and the J gene end by 5 bases; junction bases not matched to a gene: 4. The CDR3 has 14 residues. CDR1 SQVTM and CDR2 ANQGSEA come from the germline V gene. The CDR3 region has the DNA TGCAGCGTTGCGACAGGGGTGAATAATTCACCCCTCCACTTT. Amino acid sequence: CSVATGVNNSPLHF.

This chain joins TRBV6-5 and TRBJ1-1; TRBD1 agrees at 7 bases. CDR3 length equals 14 residues. V dropped 5 bases and J dropped 4; count of bases not matched to a gene: 7. Germline V CDR1 and CDR2: MNHEY, SVGAGI. The CDR3 bases are TGTGCCAGCAGTCGACACAGGGGTGTCACTGAAGCTTTCTTT. This translates into CASSRHRGVTEAFF.

This chain joins TRBV20-1 and TRBJ2-3, with D perhaps TRBD1 (5 bases). Germline CDR1 DFQATT, CDR2 SNEGSKA (reference sequence). The CDR3 has 15 amino acids. The V end lost 3 bases, the J end lost 3 bases, and 16 bases lay between the germline ends. CDR3 sequence: CSASPPRQGTDTQYF. For the CDR3, the DNA is TGCAGTGCTAGTCCCCCCCGGCAGGGTACAGATACGCAGTATTTT.

This sequence joins TRBV4-1 and TRBJ2-7; 7 nucleotides agree with TRBD2. Germline CDR1 and CDR2: MGHRA and YSYEKL. V lost 4 bases and J lost 2; bases outside the gene matches: 8. The CDR3 is made up of 15 amino acids. The CDR3 coding sequence is TGCGCCAGCAGCCTGGGGAGGGAGGATCCCTACGAGCAGTACTTC. It codes for CASSLGREDPYEQYF.

The chain carries TRBV29-1 and TRBJ2-1; the D call may be TRBD1 or TRBD2 (5 bases each). The CDR3 totals 12 residues. Germline-derived CDR1 and CDR2 are SQVTM and ANQGSEA. V was pared by 7 bases and J by 2 bases, with 9 bases between. The CDR3 sequence is CSGDDAYNEQFF. The CDR3 region has the DNA TGCAGCGGGGACGATGCCTACAATGAGCAGTTCTTC.

This chain joins TRBV30 and TRBJ1-5; 11 positions agree with TRBD1. The ends lost 2 bases at V and 5 bases at J; junction bases unmatched: 5. Germline V CDR1 and CDR2: GTSNPN, SVGIG (reference sequence). CDR3 length: 15 residues. The CDR3 sequence: CAWSRTGGVDQPQHF. CDR3 sequence (DNA): TGTGCCTGGAGTCGGACAGGGGGCGTCGATCAGCCCCAGCATTTT.

The V gene is TRBV6-6, the J gene TRBJ1-4, with a tentative D call TRBD1 (6 bases). V gave up 6 bases and J gave up 6 bases, with 17 bases separating them. This CDR3 is built from 15 residues. The germline CDR1 and CDR2 sequences are MNHNY and SVGAGI (reference sequence). CDR3 protein: CASRLKTGRDEKLFF. The CDR3 bases are TGTGCCAGCAGACTTAAAACAGGGAGGGATGAAAAACTGTTTTTT.

The chain recombines TRBV28 with TRBJ2-3; D not certain. CDR1 and CDR2 (germline): MDHEN, SYDVKM. The germline V and J ends were trimmed by 6 bases and 4 bases, with 11 bases remaining between them. The CDR3 has 13 residues. CDR3 amino acids: CASRAGFPDTQYF. The DNA of the CDR3 is TGTGCCAGCAGGGCCGGTTTCCCAGATACGCAGTATTTT.

The J gene is TRBJ2-3, the V gene TRBV2; maybe TRBD1 (6 bases). V lost 8 bases to trimming and J lost 10 bases, with 13 bases between them. The CDR3 is 11 residues long. Germline values: CDR1 SNHLY, CDR2 FYNNEI. CDR3 region: CASHRAQAQYF. The CDR3 DNA follows: TGTGCCAGCCACAGGGCACAAGCGCAGTATTTT.

This chain uses TRBV20-1 with TRBJ2-1; tentatively, D is TRBD1 or TRBD2 (5 bases each). V was shortened by 3 bases and J by 6 bases, with 21 bases between the two germline ends. The CDR3 totals 16 residues. The germline V gene encodes CDR1 DFQATT and CDR2 SNEGSKA (reference sequence). CDR3 loop: CSASEVGRDGTNEQFF. The CDR3 nucleotides are TGCAGTGCTAGTGAGGTTGGGCGAGATGGGACCAATGAGCAGTTCTTC.

The chain carries TRBV9 and TRBJ2-1, with unresolved D. The V gene's germline CDR1 is SGDLS and CDR2 YYNGEE. CDR3 length equals 15 residues. The V end was cut by 2 bases, the J end by 14 bases, with 23 bases between. CDR3 nucleotide sequence: TGTGCCAGCAGCGTGTCTGAACGTTCAGCGTCCTATAAGTTCTTC. Its protein is CASSVSERSASYKFF.

This chain links TRBV20-1 with TRBJ2-5; tentatively, D is TRBD2 (5 bases). This CDR3 has 15 amino acids. Germline V gives CDR1 DFQATT, CDR2 SNEGSKA (reference sequence). The V end lost 1 base, the J end lost 2 bases, and 14 bases lay between the germline ends. The CDR3 bases are TGCAGTGCTAGAGGATCGGGGAGCGCACAAGAGACCCAGTACTTC. Translation: CSARGSGSAQETQYF.

This chain uses TRBV10-3 with TRBJ1-5; D ambiguous. V was shortened by 6 bases and J by 1 base, with 7 bases between the two germline ends. The CDR3 sequence is 13 residues long. CDR1 ENHRY and CDR2 SYGVKD come from the germline V gene. The CDR3 sequence: CAIRWESNQPQHF. CDR3 in DNA: TGTGCCATCAGGTGGGAGAGCAATCAGCCCCAGCATTTT.

The CDR3 DNA is TGTGCCTGGAGTGCGTGGAGCGGTACTAGCGGTTACGAGCAGTACTTC. This encodes CAWSAWSGTSGYEQYF. This chain uses TRBV30 with TRBJ2-7; 8 positions agree with TRBD2. The CDR3 is 16 amino acids. Germline CDR1 and CDR2: GTSNPN and SVGIG (reference sequence). V lost 1 base, J lost 4 bases, and 12 bases stayed unmatched.

The gene calls are TRBV3-1 and TRBJ2-2; no firm D call. CDR3 length: 15 residues. Trimming cost V 4 bases and J 1 base, with 10 bases left between them. CDR1 and CDR2 from the germline V gene are LGHDT and YNNKEL (reference sequence). In DNA form, the CDR3 reads TGTGCCAGCAGCCTATCGGACCAGAACACCGGGGAGCTGTTTTTT. Amino acid sequence: CASSLSDQNTGELFF.

This rearrangement joins TRBV4-1 to TRBJ1-1, with unresolved D. The CDR3 length is 15 residues. V was pared by 3 bases and J by 0 bases, with 11 bases between. The germline gives CDR1 MGHRA, CDR2 YSYEKL. The CDR3 sequence is CASSQLRVMNTEAFF. DNA for the CDR3: TGCGCCAGCAGCCAGCTTCGGGTCATGAACACTGAAGCTTTCTTT.

Written as DNA, the CDR3 is TGTGCCAGCTCACAAGACAGGGTCCGGGAGACCCAGTACTTC. This gives the protein CASSQDRVRETQYF. This rearrangement joins TRBV18 to TRBJ2-5, with TRBD1 matching 7 bases. Germline CDR1 is KGHSH and CDR2 is LQKENI. This CDR3 is built from 14 residues. V lost 4 bases and J lost 5; bases outside the gene matches: 7.